The source of this T cell receptor (beta chain) is a study of T-cell reconstitution after alpha-beta-depleted transplantation in children. There are many counts of this clonotype. Germline V gene lookup returns CDR1 SGHRS and CDR2 YFSETQ. CDR3 length: 17 amino acids. V was cut by 3 bases and J by 1 base, with 16 bases left in between. Preparing the TCRbeta library involved the use of unique molecular identifiers. TCRdb passed the PCR reads through MiXCR, listing each CDR3 protein once. The sample holds some 130,000 distinct CDR3 sequences, roughly 10% seen once. Sequencing was performed on PBMCs, mostly from graft donor cells, taken 180 days after TCRalphabeta/CD19-depleted stem cell transplant. V is TRBV5-1 and J is TRBJ2-2, with no clear D. The clonotype comes from a girl under three years old who had a stem cell transplant for combined immunodeficiency, so the T cells may come from the graft donor. The CDR3 loop is CASSWQSLVGNTGELFF. In DNA, the CDR3 is TGCGCCAGCAGCTGGCAATCCCTGGTGGGGAACACCGGGGAGCTGTTTTTT.